A single sample is the source of the 27 T cell receptor beta chains below, sequenced in a study of glioma-infiltrating T cells after dendritic cell vaccination. Using immunoSEQ multiplex PCR, the repertoire was profiled, and TCRdb retains in-frame clones only, with some absent. The top ten hold about 7.8% of the sample, which has approximately 36,000 clones, 70% to 85% seen once. The sequencing here drew on blood, taken before dendritic cell vaccination. These TCRs come from a human donor with glioblastoma.

This rearrangement joins TRBV7-6 to TRBJ2-6, with D maybe TRBD1 (5 bases). Germline V lookup: CDR1 SGHVS, CDR2 FNYEAQ. Trimming shortened V by 5 bases and J by 1 base, and 9 bases separated the two germline ends. The CDR3 loop spans 15 amino acids. The CDR3 loop is CASSKKGSGANVLTF. The DNA of the CDR3 is TGTGCCAGCAGCAAAAAGGGGTCTGGGGCCAACGTCCTGACTTTC.

This chain connects TRBV5-5 to TRBJ2-2, with D tentatively TRBD2 (5 bases). Trimming shortened V by 0 bases and J by 4 bases, and 13 bases separated the two germline ends. Germline values: CDR1 SGHKS, CDR2 YYEKEE (reference sequence). CDR3 length equals 16 residues. CDR3 sequence reads: CASSLELRASTGELFF. The CDR3 DNA reads as TGTGCCAGCAGCTTGGAGTTGAGGGCCTCCACCGGGGAGCTGTTTTTT.

There are a few counts of this clone. V and J are TRBV18 and TRBJ1-2; 8 bases map to TRBD1. CDR1 and CDR2 (germline): KGHSH, LQKENI. V was pared by 3 bases and J by 0 bases, with 12 bases of the junction left unmatched. This CDR3 contains 18 residues. The CDR3 DNA is TGTGCCAGCTCACCCGTGGACAGGGCCTTGCCCACTAACTATGGCTACACCTTC. Protein sequence: CASSPVDRALPTNYGYTF.

This chain uses TRBV7-6 with TRBJ2-7, with 8 bases matching TRBD1. Germline trimming cut 3 bases from V and 7 bases from J; bases unmatched to any gene: 8. This CDR3 has 14 amino acids. The germline V gene has CDR1 SGHVS and CDR2 FNYEAQ. The CDR3 DNA is TGTGCCAGCAGCTTTCGGCAGGGGGCGGGAGAGCAGTACTTC. It yields the protein CASSFRQGAGEQYF.

The DNA for the CDR3 is TGTGCCATCAGTGATGCGGGGGCCTACGAGCAGTACTTC. Amino acid sequence: CAISDAGAYEQYF. The chain joins TRBV10-3 to TRBJ2-5; TRBD2 aligns across 7 bases. The J call may be in error: the DNA end matches TRBJ2-7 better. CDR1 ENHRY and CDR2 SYGVKD come from the germline V gene. The CDR3 is made up of 13 amino acids.

The chain carries TRBV7-8 and TRBJ2-3, with 8 bases that match TRBD1. Trimming at V came to 4 bases and at J to 2 bases, leaving 8 bases not matched to a gene. Per the germline V gene, CDR1 is SGHVS and CDR2 is FQNEAQ. CDR3 size: 16 residues. CDR3: CASSSDRVSLTDTQYF. CDR3 sequence (DNA): TGTGCCAGCAGCTCGGACAGGGTTTCCCTCACAGATACGCAGTATTTT.

In its sample, this clone was seen a few times. The chain has TRBV28 and TRBJ1-2, with a tentative D call TRBD1 (5 bases). Trimming took off 4 bases at V and 6 bases at J, with 24 bases between the two ends. Germline V gene sequence: CDR1 MDHEN, CDR2 SYDVKM. The length of the CDR3 is 17 residues. CDR3 sequence: CASSSLQPHLPGHGYTF. In DNA form, the CDR3 reads TGTGCCAGCAGTTCCTTACAACCCCATCTGCCAGGGCATGGCTACACCTTC.

J is TRBJ2-3 and V is TRBV7-9; D might be TRBD1 (6 bases). The CDR3 has 17 residues. CDR1 is SEHNR and CDR2 is FQNEAQ in the germline V gene (reference sequence). Trimming removed 4 bases from V and 1 base from J, with 18 bases in between. The CDR3 DNA reads as TGTGCCAGCAGCTCAAGGAGGACAGAAGGGGGCACAGATACGCAGTATTTT. Amino acids: CASSSRRTEGGTDTQYF.

The CDR3 coding sequence is TGTGCCAGCAATCGAGCAGGGGCTGCCCATGAGCAGTTCTTC. It specifies CASNRAGAAHEQFF. This chain joins TRBV25-1 and TRBJ2-1; D may be TRBD1 (6 bases). The CDR3 contains 14 residues. The ends were cut back, 7 bases at V and 8 bases at J, with 18 bases in the middle. CDR1 and CDR2 (germline): MGHDK, SYGVNS.

The chain has TRBV4-1 and TRBJ2-7, with D uncertain. Germline CDR1 MGHRA, CDR2 YSYEKL. Deletions cut 4 bases from V and 4 bases from J, with 14 bases between. The CDR3 runs 14 residues. Here the CDR3 DNA reads TGCGCCAGCAGCCTCGTACTTGCGAGTTACGAGCAGTACTTC. Amino acids: CASSLVLASYEQYF.

The V and J genes are TRBV7-2 and TRBJ2-7; TRBD2 aligns across 10 bases. After removal of 1 base from V and 4 bases from J, the junction contained 4 bases not matched to a gene. This CDR3 is built from 15 residues. Germline V gives CDR1 SGHTA, CDR2 FQGNSA. CDR3 amino acids: CASSLGLAGDYEQYF. The CDR3 coding sequence is TGTGCCAGCAGCTTAGGCCTAGCGGGGGATTACGAGCAGTACTTC.

This clone showed up just a few times. This chain links TRBV7-2 with TRBJ2-1, with D perhaps TRBD2 (6 bases). This CDR3 region has 13 residues. The germline gives CDR1 SGHTA, CDR2 FQGNSA. The V end was cut by 3 bases, the J end by 6 bases, with 9 bases between. The CDR3 reads CASSFMRGNEQFF. The CDR3 coding sequence is TGTGCCAGCAGCTTCATGCGGGGCAATGAGCAGTTCTTC.

The rearrangement uses TRBV9 and TRBJ2-2; 12 nucleotides match TRBD2. This CDR3 has 16 residues. CDR1 and CDR2 (germline): SGDLS, YYNGEE. V trimming: 5 bases; J trimming: 4 bases; junction bases outside the gene matches: 6. For the CDR3, the DNA is TGTGCCAGCAGAGCTAGCGGGGGGGCGGTCACCGGGGAGCTGTTTTTT. This encodes CASRASGGAVTGELFF.

The genes are TRBV19 and TRBJ1-5, with D perhaps matching TRBD1 (6 bases). Germline-derived CDR1 and CDR2 are LNHDA and SQIVND (reference sequence). This CDR3 has 18 residues. The V end lost 5 bases, the J end lost 4 bases, and 24 bases lay between the germline ends. This chain's CDR3 is CASSQGGGRAAVNQPQHF. Here the CDR3 DNA reads TGTGCCAGTAGTCAAGGGGGGGGGCGGGCCGCGGTTAATCAGCCCCAGCATTTT.

The chain has TRBV27 and TRBJ1-2; perhaps TRBD1 as D (6 bases). Germline V gives CDR1 MNHEY, CDR2 SMNVEV (reference sequence). With 2 bases removed from V and 0 bases from J, the gap between germline ends came to 13 bases. CDR3 length equals 16 residues. CDR3 protein: CASSLLRQVANYGYTF. In DNA, the CDR3 is TGTGCCAGCAGTTTACTAAGACAGGTAGCTAACTATGGCTACACCTTC.

The chain combines TRBV7-6 with TRBJ2-7, with 8 positions matching TRBD1. The CDR3 runs 17 residues. V lost 1 base and J lost 5; bases outside the gene matches: 13. Per germline, CDR1 SGHVS and CDR2 FNYEAQ. CDR3 amino acids: CASSLGVPTGVDDEQYF. The CDR3 DNA reads TGTGCCAGCAGCTTAGGCGTTCCGACAGGGGTTGACGACGAGCAGTACTTC.

In the case of this clone: Germline and junction disagree at one end, which may indicate a read error. In the same sample, other DNA sequences code for this CDR3. V usage is TRBV28 and J usage is TRBJ1-6; 7 bases are a match to TRBD1. Germline CDR1 MDHEN, CDR2 SYDVKM. The CDR3 contains 15 residues. The CDR3 loop reads CASSRTDRDNSPLHF. DNA of the CDR3: TGTGCCAGCAGCCGAACCGACAGGGATAATTCCCCCCTCCACTTT.

The chain uses TRBV6-4 and TRBJ2-7; the match to TRBD2 covers 10 bases. V trimming: 6 bases; J trimming: 0 bases; junction bases outside the gene matches: 17. CDR1 is MRHNA, CDR2 SNTAGT, per germline. The CDR3 length is 19 residues. CDR3 in amino acids: CASRYRQRGGGLSSYEQYF. The CDR3 coding sequence is TGTGCCAGCAGGTATCGCCAGCGGGGGGGCGGGTTGAGCTCCTACGAGCAGTACTTC.

The V and J genes are TRBV27 and TRBJ2-7; no clear D gene. CDR3 length: 14 amino acids. Germline CDR1 MNHEY, CDR2 SMNVEV (reference sequence). Trimming left V 0 bases short and J 6 bases short, with 12 bases between. The CDR3 sequence: CASSLSRSHGEQYF. The CDR3 nucleotides read TGTGCCAGCAGTTTATCGCGGTCCCACGGCGAGCAGTACTTC.

V gene TRBV9 combines with J gene TRBJ1-3, with no clear D. The CDR3 covers 13 residues. The germline gives CDR1 SGDLS, CDR2 YYNGEE. V was pared by 3 bases and J by 4 bases, with 8 bases between. The CDR3 nucleotides are TGTGCCAGCAGCGCCGAGGGAGGAAACACCATATATTTT. Translated, it gives CASSAEGGNTIYF.

The chain has TRBV7-6 and TRBJ2-2, with 8 bases fitting TRBD1. CDR3 size: 15 residues. Germline V gene lookup returns CDR1 SGHVS and CDR2 FNYEAQ. The ends lost 5 bases at V and 7 bases at J; junction bases unmatched: 9. The CDR3 region is CASSGQGLQDGELFF. CDR3 bases: TGTGCCAGCAGCGGACAGGGTTTGCAGGACGGGGAGCTGTTTTTT.

This clone occurred once. The rearrangement links TRBV4-3 to TRBJ2-5, with 12 bases that match TRBD2. V trimming: 1 base; J trimming: 4 bases; junction bases outside the gene matches: 4. This CDR3 is 16 amino acids long. The germline gives CDR1 LGHNA, CDR2 YSLEER. The CDR3 sequence: CASSQGLAGAGETQYF. The CDR3 DNA reads TGCGCCAGCAGCCAAGGACTAGCGGGGGCGGGAGAGACCCAGTACTTC.

Note on this clone: The same CDR3 is also encoded by other DNA sequences in this sample. The chain uses TRBV5-1 and TRBJ2-1; no clear D gene. CDR1 is SGHRS and CDR2 is YFSETQ in the germline V gene. The CDR3 runs 12 residues. Trimming pared 1 base from V and 5 bases from J, leaving 4 bases between. The CDR3 sequence is CASSLSDNEQFF. In nucleotides, the CDR3 is TGCGCCAGCAGCTTGTCGGACAATGAGCAGTTCTTC.

This clone was detected a few times. V gene TRBV30 combines with J gene TRBJ1-5, with D tentatively TRBD1 (6 bases). This CDR3 spans 13 amino acids. Germline CDR1 reads GTSNPN; CDR2 reads SVGIG (reference sequence). Trimming cost V 0 bases and J 4 bases, with 7 bases left between them. The CDR3 bases are TGTGCCTGGAGTGTACAGGGAAATCAGCCCCAGCATTTT. Residues: CAWSVQGNQPQHF.

The chain has TRBV29-1 and TRBJ2-7, with 10 bases lining up with TRBD2. CDR1 is SQVTM, CDR2 ANQGSEA, per germline. J lost 2 bases, V lost 0 bases, and 4 bases had no gene match. This CDR3 spans 15 amino acids. CDR3 region: CSVEDEAGGPYEQYF. The DNA of the CDR3 is TGCAGCGTTGAAGACGAAGCGGGGGGGCCCTACGAGCAGTACTTC.

This chain links TRBV19 with TRBJ2-3; TRBD2 is a possible D gene (7 bases). CDR1 is LNHDA and CDR2 is SQIVND in the germline V gene (reference sequence). The CDR3 consists of 14 residues. Between the trimmed V and J ends, which lost 8 bases and 4 bases, there was a span of 16 bases. The CDR3 is CASPSGGLADTQYF. CDR3 DNA: TGTGCCAGTCCCTCGGGGGGCTTGGCAGATACGCAGTATTTT.

The V and J genes are TRBV15 and TRBJ1-4; 7 bases fit TRBD1. Per the germline V gene, CDR1 is LNHNV and CDR2 is YYDKDF (reference sequence). The CDR3 covers 15 residues. Unmatched junction bases numbered 13, after V lost 5 bases and J lost 10 bases. The CDR3 bases are TGTGCCACCAGCTTCCGACAGGGACTTAGAGGAAAACTGTTTTTT. It specifies CATSFRQGLRGKLFF.